The entry that follows covers one TCR beta chain sequence. The antigen is undetermined. This CDR3 spans 17 amino acids. This entry is derived from a study of identical twins. Overall study findings and caveats: Out-of-frame alpha sequences shared by twins were enriched for low generation probability.

TCRdb independently ran MiXCR on the 5' RACE reads; one entry per CDR3 protein. This sample has 540,000 or so distinct CDR3 sequences, with around 22% found just once. The same data also contributed to another study, on yellow fever vaccine responses in identical twins.

Sequences were obtained from CD4+ T cells sorted from blood. The clonotype originates from a woman in her late teens or twenties in good health. The chain uses TRBV21-1 and TRBJ2-3; the table names TRBD2, a call not compared with the DNA. TRBV21-1 is given as a pseudogene. As DNA, the CDR3 is TGTGCCAGCAGCGCCCGGACTAGCGGGCTTAGCACAGATACGCAGTATTTT. Translated: CASSARTSGLSTDTQYF.